The present TCR beta chain was sequenced within a study of cytomegalovirus exposure and HLA in healthy donors. Overall study findings and caveats: Excluded: some indistinguishable V segments such as TRBV6-2 and TRBV6-3. The CMV antigen specificity of a few CMV-associated chains was confirmed through in vitro analysis.

The PCR ran on 60 Vbeta and 13 Jbeta primers. Produced via immunoSEQ multiplex PCR; TCRdb's table is partial and in-frame only. The table has hundreds of thousands of clones, around 83% seen once. There are 18 residues in the CDR3. A single count supports this clone. Its specificity is not known. When sampled, the donors appeared nominally healthy, though they likely had unrecorded immune exposures. The receptor's source is a girl aged 2-10 years in good health and CMV-seronegative. Sequencing used PBMCs. The rearrangement links TRBV1 to TRBJ1-5; TRBD1 is taken as the D call from the table, unchecked against the DNA. TRBV1 counts as a pseudogene. The CDR3 DNA is TGCACCAGCAGCCAAGACGGGCAGGGGGTCCTCCCGGGATCGGCCCAGCATTTT. This encodes CTSSQDGQGVLPGSAQHF.